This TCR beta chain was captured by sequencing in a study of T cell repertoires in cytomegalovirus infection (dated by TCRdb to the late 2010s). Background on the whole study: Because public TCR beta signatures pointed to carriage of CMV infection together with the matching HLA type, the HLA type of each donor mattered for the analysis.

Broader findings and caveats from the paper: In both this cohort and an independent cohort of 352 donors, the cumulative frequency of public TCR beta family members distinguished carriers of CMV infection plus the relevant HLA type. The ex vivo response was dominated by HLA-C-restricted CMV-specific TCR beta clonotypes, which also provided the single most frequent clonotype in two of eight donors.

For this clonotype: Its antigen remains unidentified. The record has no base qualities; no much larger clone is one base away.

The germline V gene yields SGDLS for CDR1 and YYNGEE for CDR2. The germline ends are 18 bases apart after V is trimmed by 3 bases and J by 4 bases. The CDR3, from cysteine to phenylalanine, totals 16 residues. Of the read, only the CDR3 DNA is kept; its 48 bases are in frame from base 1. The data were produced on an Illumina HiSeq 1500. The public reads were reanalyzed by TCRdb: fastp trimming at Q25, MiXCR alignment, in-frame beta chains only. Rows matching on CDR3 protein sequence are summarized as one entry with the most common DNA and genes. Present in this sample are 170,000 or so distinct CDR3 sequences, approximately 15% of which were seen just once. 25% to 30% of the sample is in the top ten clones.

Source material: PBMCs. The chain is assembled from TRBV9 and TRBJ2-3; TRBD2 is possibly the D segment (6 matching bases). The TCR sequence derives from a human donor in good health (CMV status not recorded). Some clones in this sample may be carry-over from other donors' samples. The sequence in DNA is TGTGCCAGCAGCGGTGGGGAGGAGGGAGGATCAGATACGCAGTATTTT. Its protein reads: CASSGGEEGGSDTQYF.